The entry that follows covers one T cell receptor beta chain sequence. Trimming cost V 4 bases and J 7 bases; bases outside gene matches: 8. CDR3 length equals 14 residues. Germline assignment: CDR1 SGHRS and CDR2 YFSETQ. These data originate in a study of blood T cells in healthy people across ages. Using a J-beta primer mix together with a sample-barcoded 5' primer, a second PCR was run for about 6 to 11 cycles. A single record per CDR3 protein comes from TCRdb applying MiXCR to the 5' RACE reads. This repertoire shows about 810,000 distinct CDR3 sequences, 35% to 40% found once; its top ten account for approximately 13%.

Sequenced sample: blood. V usage is TRBV5-1 and J usage is TRBJ2-7, with 10 bases identical to TRBD1. The clonotype comes from a man aged 18 to 29 in good health. The CDR3 loop reads CASSPLDRGNEQYF. The CDR3 DNA reads as TGCGCCAGCAGCCCTCTGGACAGGGGGAATGAGCAGTACTTC.